This T cell receptor (beta chain) was captured in a study of Graves' ophthalmopathy and Graves' hyperthyroidism. This clonotype appeared many times. In germline, CDR1 is ENHRY, CDR2 SYGVKD. CDR3 length equals 13 residues. V shed 2 bases, J shed 4 bases, and the junction held 1 base outside the gene matches. RNA transcripts were the source from which TCR beta CDR3 regions were amplified. First-round RT-PCR used HTBI primers; second-round multiplex PCR followed. TCRdb passed the multiplex PCR reads through MiXCR, listing each CDR3 protein once. The data hold more than 550,000 distinct CDR3 sequences, with approximately 39% observed a single time.

The sample taken for sequencing was peripheral blood. This sequence originates from an adult man with Graves' ophthalmopathy. The gene calls are TRBV10-3 and TRBJ1-1; 7 bases line up with TRBD1. CDR3 bases: TGTGCCATCAGTGAGGACAGGGTCACTGAAGCTTTCTTT. This encodes CAISEDRVTEAFF.